This entry describes one T cell receptor beta chain. Its antigen remains undetermined. Base qualities were left out, and no much larger clone turns up one base away. Including cysteine and phenylalanine, the CDR3 has 14 amino acids. Only CDR3 DNA is held: 42 bases, read in frame from base 1. The V end gives up 6 bases and the J end 4 bases, leaving 5 bases in the junction not matched to a gene. From the germline V gene (reference sequence), CDR1 is MNHEY and CDR2 is SMNVEV. The sample originates from a study of shared clonotypes between healthy human individuals (dated by TCRdb to about 2020). General notes on the study: Three men and two women, aged 18 to 49 years, made up the cohort. For each donor, CD4 naive and CD4 memory were each given three plates, CD8 naive was given two plates, and CD8 memory was given one plate. Different laboratories and diverse techniques were used to prepare libraries and sequence TCR repertoires, to increase sequencing depth and limit assay-specific biases. Each donor's leukapheresis produced roughly between roughly 0.9 and 9 billion PBMCs. Blood TCR repertoires of roughly five healthy adults were deeply sequenced to estimate repertoire size and the extent of clonotype sharing between individuals. On the study overall, not on this receptor specifically: Pairwise subsampling indicated that sequencing depth was expected to affect the degree of clonotype sharing among donors. Even with the large sequencing depth, rarefaction of the sorted-subset datasets indicated that sequencing was incomplete. Sampling was restricted to blood, and TCR repertoires in tissue are likely to differ from TCR repertoires in blood. When several donors were compared, the shared fraction of clonotypes was around 4.6% for naive CD4, 3% to 4% for naive CD8, 2% to 2.5% for memory CD4, and roughly 0.43% for memory CD8. The genetic and exposure-history diversity represented was limited by the small number of donors. Larger estimated clonotype richness was generally found for naive subsets than for memory subsets. Higher generation probabilities were observed for clonotypes shared by all four sorted-subset donors than for non-shared clonotypes.

TCR CDR3 regions were amplified from genomic DNA by multiplex PCR using the deep immunoSEQ assay. Extracted genomic DNA from each cell subset was distributed evenly across all wells of several immunoSEQ 96-well plates, and each plate was treated as a replicate. For sorted subsets, approximately 190 ng of genomic DNA, equivalent to roughly 33,000 T cell genomes, went into each replicate PCR. The purified libraries were quantified using a Qubit 3.0 fluorometer, sized with a Bioanalyzer 2100, and then quantified again using the KAPA Library Quantification kit. Each immunoSEQ 96-well plate was sequenced on its own single-read 150-cycle Illumina NextSeq 550 flow cell. The authors' analysis ran thus. Because the immunoSEQ output included only junctional sequences and no quality scores, the filtering could not be the same as the filtering used for full-length reads. To assign V/J genes and CDR3, sequences were annotated using PyIR, a Python wrapper for IgBLAST v1.9, with IMGT germline references. Any read was removed if the V/J assignment was weak (E-value above 1e-6), the CDR3 was missing, or the read contained stop codons, out-of-frame junctions, or ambiguous translated residues. V3J clonotypes were defined as sequences sharing the same inferred V gene, J gene, and CDR3 amino acid sequence. Percentage overlap between repertoires was computed as shared unique clonotypes divided by the size of the smaller repertoire. Richness of each repertoire was evaluated using RTK rarefaction, the Chao1 estimator, and Recon v2.1 estimates of unobserved clonotypes. Generation probabilities for all TCRbeta clonotypes obtained by the gDNA method from a handful of donors were computed using OLGA. This immuneACCESS table, as held by TCRdb, lists in-frame sequences with V and J called but not all clones. Of the missing ones, under half trace to an unresolved V gene in checked studies; the others have no known cause. The D gene and trimming were derived from the DNA, and the V and J assignments and clone size from that table. The sample data list around 2.1 million clones, and more than 85% of these were observed just once. The ten most abundant clones make up 1.5% to 2% of the sample.

For the CD8 naive samples, CD45RO-negative cells were positively selected for CCR7, yielding a CD45RA+CCR7+ population from which TemRA cells were excluded. Donors were healthy HIV-negative adults with no recently reported acute infections or vaccinations. Every donor was a Caucasian adult residing in Nashville, Tennessee, USA. Blood was collected by leukapheresis, and PBMCs were isolated by Ficoll-Histopaque density gradient centrifugation and then cryopreserved in liquid nitrogen vapor phase. Purity and quantity of every magnetically sorted T cell population were checked by analytical flow cytometry. Each sorted fraction had its genomic DNA isolated and then quantified by UV absorbance on a Nanodrop 2000c.

The source material was naive CD8+ T cells from PBMCs. What the cell subset or site label conveys for this sample: CD45RA+CCR7+. The clonotype comes from a young man in good health. Some clones in this sample may be carry-over from other donors' samples. The receptor chain draws on TRBV27 and TRBJ2-5; 10 nucleotides in the junction match TRBD1. The CDR3 region has the sequence CASRTWDRGETQYF. The sequenced DNA: TGTGCCAGCAGGACATGGGACAGGGGAGAGACCCAGTACTTC.